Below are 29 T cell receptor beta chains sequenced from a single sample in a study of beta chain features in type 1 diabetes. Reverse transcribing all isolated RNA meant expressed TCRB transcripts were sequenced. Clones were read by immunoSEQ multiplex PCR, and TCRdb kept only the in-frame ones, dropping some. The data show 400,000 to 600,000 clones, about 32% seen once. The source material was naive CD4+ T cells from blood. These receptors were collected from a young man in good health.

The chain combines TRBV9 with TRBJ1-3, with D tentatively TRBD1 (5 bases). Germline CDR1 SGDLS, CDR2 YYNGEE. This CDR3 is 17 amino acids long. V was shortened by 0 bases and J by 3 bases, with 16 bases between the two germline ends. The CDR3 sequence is CASSVGGGSRDGNTIYF. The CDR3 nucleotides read TGTGCCAGCAGCGTAGGAGGAGGGTCCAGGGATGGAAACACCATATATTTT.

The CDR3 bases are TGTGCCACCAGCAGAGATCTGAGCCAAGAGCAGTTCTTC. It specifies CATSRDLSQEQFF. This rearrangement joins TRBV15 to TRBJ2-1; D is ambiguous. Looked up from germline, CDR1 is LNHNV and CDR2 is YYDKDF (reference sequence). V dropped 0 bases and J dropped 10 bases, with 10 bases sitting between them. The CDR3 has 13 residues.

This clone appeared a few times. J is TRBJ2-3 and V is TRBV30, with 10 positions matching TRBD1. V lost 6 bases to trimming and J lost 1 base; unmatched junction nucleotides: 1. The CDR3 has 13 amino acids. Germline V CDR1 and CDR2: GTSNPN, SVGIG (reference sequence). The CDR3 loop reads CACDRGRTDTQYF. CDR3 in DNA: TGTGCCTGTGACAGGGGGCGCACAGATACGCAGTATTTT.

The CDR3 is CASSLRGISYEQYF. CDR3 DNA sequence: TGTGCCAGCAGCTTGCGCGGTATATCCTACGAGCAGTACTTC. The chain is built from TRBV5-7 and TRBJ2-7; D remains unclear. TRBV5-7 is an ORF for which the function is uncertain. V was pared by 1 base and J by 1 base, with 9 bases between. The CDR3 is made up of 14 amino acids.

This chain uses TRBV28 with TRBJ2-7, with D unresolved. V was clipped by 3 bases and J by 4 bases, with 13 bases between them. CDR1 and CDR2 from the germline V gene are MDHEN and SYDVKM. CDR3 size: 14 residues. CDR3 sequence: CASSFLGHQYEQYF. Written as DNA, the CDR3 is TGTGCCAGCAGTTTTCTCGGGCACCAGTACGAGCAGTACTTC.

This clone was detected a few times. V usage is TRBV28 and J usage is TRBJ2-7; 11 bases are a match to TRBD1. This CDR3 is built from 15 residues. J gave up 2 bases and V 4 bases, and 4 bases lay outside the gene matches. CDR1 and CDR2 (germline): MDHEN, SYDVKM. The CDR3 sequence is CASSSPGQGAYEQYF. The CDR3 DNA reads TGTGCCAGCAGTTCCCCGGGACAGGGGGCCTACGAGCAGTACTTC.

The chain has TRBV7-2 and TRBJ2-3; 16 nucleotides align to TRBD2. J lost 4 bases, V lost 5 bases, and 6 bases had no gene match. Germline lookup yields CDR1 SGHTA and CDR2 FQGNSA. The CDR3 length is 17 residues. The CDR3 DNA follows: TGTGCCAGCAGCCCACAGGGACTAGCGGGAGGGGCAGATACGCAGTATTTT. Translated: CASSPQGLAGGADTQYF.

The DNA for the CDR3 is TGTGCCAGCTCACGTCCGGACTTAAGCTCCTACGAGCAGTACTTC. This translates into CASSRPDLSSYEQYF. This chain uses TRBV18 with TRBJ2-7; possibly TRBD2 for D (5 bases). The germline gives CDR1 KGHSH, CDR2 LQKENI. Trimming took 4 bases from V and 0 from J, leaving 13 bases between them. This CDR3 is built from 15 residues.

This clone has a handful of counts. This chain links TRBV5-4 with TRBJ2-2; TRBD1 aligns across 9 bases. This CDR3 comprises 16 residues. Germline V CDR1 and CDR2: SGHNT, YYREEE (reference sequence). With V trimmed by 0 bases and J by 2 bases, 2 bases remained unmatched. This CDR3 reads CASSLVGQGNTGELFF. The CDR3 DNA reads TGTGCCAGCAGCTTGGTGGGACAGGGAAACACCGGGGAGCTGTTTTTT.

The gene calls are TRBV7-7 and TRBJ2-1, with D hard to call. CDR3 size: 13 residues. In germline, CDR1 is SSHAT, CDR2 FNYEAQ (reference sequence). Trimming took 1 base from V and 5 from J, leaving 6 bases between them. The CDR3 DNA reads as TGTGCCAGCAGCTTAGAGAGCCACAATGAGCAGTTCTTC. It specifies CASSLESHNEQFF.

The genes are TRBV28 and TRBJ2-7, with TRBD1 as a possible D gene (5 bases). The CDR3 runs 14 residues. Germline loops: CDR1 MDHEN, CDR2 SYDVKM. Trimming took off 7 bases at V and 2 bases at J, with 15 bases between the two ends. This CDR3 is CASMGPRQPYEQYF. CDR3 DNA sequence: TGTGCCAGCATGGGGCCAAGACAACCCTACGAGCAGTACTTC.

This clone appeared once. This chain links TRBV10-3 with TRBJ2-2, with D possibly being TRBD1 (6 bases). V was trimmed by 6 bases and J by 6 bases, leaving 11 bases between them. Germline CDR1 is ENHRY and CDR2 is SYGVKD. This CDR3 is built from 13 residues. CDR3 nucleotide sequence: TGTGCCATCAGCCTCGGACAGCCCGGGGAGCTGTTTTTT. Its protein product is CAISLGQPGELFF.

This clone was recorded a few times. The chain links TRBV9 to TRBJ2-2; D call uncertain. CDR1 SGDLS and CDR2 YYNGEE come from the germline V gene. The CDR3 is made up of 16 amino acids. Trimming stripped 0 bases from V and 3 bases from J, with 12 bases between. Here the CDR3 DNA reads TGTGCCAGCAGCGTAGTAAGGGCGCCGGACACCGGGGAGCTGTTTTTT. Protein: CASSVVRAPDTGELFF.

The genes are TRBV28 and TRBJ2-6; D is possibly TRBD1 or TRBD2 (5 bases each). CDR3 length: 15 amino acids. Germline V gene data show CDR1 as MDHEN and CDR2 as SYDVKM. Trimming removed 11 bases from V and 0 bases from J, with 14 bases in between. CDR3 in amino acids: CAYGAGLSGANVLTF. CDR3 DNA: TGTGCCTACGGGGCAGGCCTCTCTGGGGCCAACGTCCTGACTTTC.

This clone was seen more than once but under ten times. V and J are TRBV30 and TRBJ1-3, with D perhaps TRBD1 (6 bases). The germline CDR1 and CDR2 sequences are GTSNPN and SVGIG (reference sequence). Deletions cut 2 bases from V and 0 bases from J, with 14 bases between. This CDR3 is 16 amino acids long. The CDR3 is CAWSPRQARSGNTIYF. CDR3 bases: TGTGCCTGGAGTCCCAGACAGGCGCGCTCTGGAAACACCATATATTTT.

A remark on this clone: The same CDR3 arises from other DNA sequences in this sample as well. CDR3 loop: CASSLDRNYGYTF. The CDR3 DNA follows: TGCGCCAGCAGCTTGGACAGAAACTATGGCTACACCTTC. V usage is TRBV5-1 and J usage is TRBJ1-2; no definite D call. There are 13 residues in the CDR3. V lost 0 bases, J lost 2 bases, and 5 bases lay in between. Germline lookup yields CDR1 SGHRS and CDR2 YFSETQ.

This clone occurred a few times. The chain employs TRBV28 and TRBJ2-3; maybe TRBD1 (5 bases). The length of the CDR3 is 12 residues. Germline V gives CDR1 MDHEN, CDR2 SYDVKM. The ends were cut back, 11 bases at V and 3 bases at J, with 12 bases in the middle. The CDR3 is CALGQGTDTQYF. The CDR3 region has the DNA TGTGCCCTCGGGCAGGGTACAGATACGCAGTATTTT.

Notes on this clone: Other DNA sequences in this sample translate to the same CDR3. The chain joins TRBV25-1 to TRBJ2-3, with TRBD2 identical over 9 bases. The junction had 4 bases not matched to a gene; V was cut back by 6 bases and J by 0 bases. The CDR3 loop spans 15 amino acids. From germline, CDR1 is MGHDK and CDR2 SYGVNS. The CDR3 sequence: CASSPTSGSTDTQYF. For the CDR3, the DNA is TGTGCCAGCAGCCCAACTAGCGGGAGCACAGATACGCAGTATTTT.

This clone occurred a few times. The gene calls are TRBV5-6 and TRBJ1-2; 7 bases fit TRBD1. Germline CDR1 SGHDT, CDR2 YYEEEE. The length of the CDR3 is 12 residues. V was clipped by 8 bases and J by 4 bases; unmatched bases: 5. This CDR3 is CASTGEGYGYTF. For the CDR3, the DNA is TGTGCCAGTACAGGGGAGGGCTATGGCTACACCTTC.

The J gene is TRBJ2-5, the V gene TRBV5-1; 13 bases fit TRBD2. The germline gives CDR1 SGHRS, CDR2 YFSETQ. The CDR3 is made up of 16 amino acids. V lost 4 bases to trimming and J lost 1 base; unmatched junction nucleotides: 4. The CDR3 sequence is CASSNRLAGGQETQYF. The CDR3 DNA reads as TGCGCCAGCAGCAACCGACTAGCGGGAGGCCAAGAGACCCAGTACTTC.

In DNA form, the CDR3 reads TGCAGTGCCCAAAGGAACACTGAAGCTTTCTTT. Translation: CSAQRNTEAFF. This rearrangement joins TRBV20-1 to TRBJ1-1; D is ambiguous. V gave up 6 bases and J gave up 1 base, with 6 bases separating them. The V gene's germline CDR1 is DFQATT and CDR2 SNEGSKA (reference sequence). This CDR3 is built from 11 residues.

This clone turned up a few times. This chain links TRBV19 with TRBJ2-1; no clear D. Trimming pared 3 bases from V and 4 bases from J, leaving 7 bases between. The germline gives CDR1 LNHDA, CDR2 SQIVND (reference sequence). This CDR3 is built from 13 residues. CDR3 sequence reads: CASSILLYNEQFF. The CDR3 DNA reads TGTGCCAGTAGTATTCTCCTTTACAATGAGCAGTTCTTC.

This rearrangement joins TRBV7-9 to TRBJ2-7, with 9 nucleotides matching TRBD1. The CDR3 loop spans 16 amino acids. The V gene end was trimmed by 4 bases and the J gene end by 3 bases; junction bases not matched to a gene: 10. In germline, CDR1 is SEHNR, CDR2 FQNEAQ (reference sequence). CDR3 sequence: CASSSTTGTGLYEQYF. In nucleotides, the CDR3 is TGTGCCAGCAGCTCGACTACCGGGACAGGGCTCTACGAGCAGTACTTC. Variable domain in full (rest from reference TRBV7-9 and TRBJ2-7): DTGVSQNPRHKITKRGQNVTFRCDPISEHNRLYWYRQTLGQGPEFLTYFQNEAQLEKSRLLSDRFSAERPKGSFSTLEIQRTEQGDSAMYLCASSSTTGTGLYEQYFGPGTRLTVT.

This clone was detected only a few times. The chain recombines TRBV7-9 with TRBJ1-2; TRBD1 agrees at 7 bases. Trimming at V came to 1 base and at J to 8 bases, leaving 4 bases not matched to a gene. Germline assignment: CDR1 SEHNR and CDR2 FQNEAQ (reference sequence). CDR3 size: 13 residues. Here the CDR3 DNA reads TGTGCCAGCAGCTTAGAGGGGGCTGGCGGCTACACCTTC. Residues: CASSLEGAGGYTF.

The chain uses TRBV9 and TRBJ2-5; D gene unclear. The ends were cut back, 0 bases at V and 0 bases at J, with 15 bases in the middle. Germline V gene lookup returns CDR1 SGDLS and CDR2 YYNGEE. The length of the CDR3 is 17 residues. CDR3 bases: TGTGCCAGCAGCGTAGGAATAGCCCCAAACAACCAAGAGACCCAGTACTTC. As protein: CASSVGIAPNNQETQYF.

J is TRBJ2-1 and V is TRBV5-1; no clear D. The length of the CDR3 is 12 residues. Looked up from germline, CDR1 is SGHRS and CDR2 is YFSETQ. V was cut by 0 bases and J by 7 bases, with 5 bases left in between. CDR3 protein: CASSLDPNEQFF. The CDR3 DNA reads TGCGCCAGCAGCTTGGACCCGAATGAGCAGTTCTTC.

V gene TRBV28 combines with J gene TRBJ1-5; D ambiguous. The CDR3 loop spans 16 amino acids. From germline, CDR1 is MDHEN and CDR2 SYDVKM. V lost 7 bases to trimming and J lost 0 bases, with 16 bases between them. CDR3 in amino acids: CASKSLGVVSNQPQHF. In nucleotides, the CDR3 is TGTGCCAGCAAAAGTTTAGGCGTTGTTAGCAATCAGCCCCAGCATTTT.

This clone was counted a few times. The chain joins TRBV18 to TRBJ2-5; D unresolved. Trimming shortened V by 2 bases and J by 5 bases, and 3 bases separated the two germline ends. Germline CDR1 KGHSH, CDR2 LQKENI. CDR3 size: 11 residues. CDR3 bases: TGTGCCAGCTCACCAATGGAGACCCAGTACTTC. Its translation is CASSPMETQYF.

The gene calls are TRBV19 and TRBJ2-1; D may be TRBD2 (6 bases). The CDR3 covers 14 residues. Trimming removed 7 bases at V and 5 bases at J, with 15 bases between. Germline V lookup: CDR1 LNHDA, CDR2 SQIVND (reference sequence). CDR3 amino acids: CASKRASVHNEQFF. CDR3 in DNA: TGTGCCAGTAAGAGGGCTAGCGTACACAATGAGCAGTTCTTC.